This paragraph covers one TCR beta chain sequence. The sample comes from a study of OX40 agonist ivuxolimab in advanced cancers. The assay was immunoSEQ multiplex PCR, and TCRdb's table has in-frame clones only and misses some. Among some 15,000 clones, roughly 85% were seen once, and the ten largest hold roughly a third. The V gene end was trimmed by 5 bases and the J gene end by 4 bases; junction bases not matched to a gene: 9. The CDR3 totals 15 residues. Germline assignment: CDR1 SGHVS and CDR2 FNYEAQ. The sequencing used CD4+ or CD8+ T cells sorted from blood, collected in a trial of the OX40 agonist ivuxolimab. This chain links TRBV7-6 with TRBJ2-7; 9 nucleotides match TRBD1. The sequence was collected from an adult with an advanced solid tumor such as melanoma, head and neck, liver or kidney cancer. CDR3 DNA: TGTGCCAGCAGCCCCTCCGGGACAGGGATTTACGAGCAGTACTTC. Amino acid sequence: CASSPSGTGIYEQYF.